The rows below give T cell receptor beta chains drawn from one sample of a study of OX40 agonist ivuxolimab in advanced cancers. Some clones are missing from TCRdb's copy, which holds only in-frame ones; the method was immunoSEQ multiplex PCR. This sample has 12,000 or so clones; over 75% occur once, and the top ten carry approximately 20%. The specimen was CD4+ or CD8+ T cells sorted from blood, collected in a trial of the OX40 agonist ivuxolimab. Every receptor here comes from an adult with an advanced solid tumor such as melanoma, head and neck, liver or kidney cancer. CDR3s include the opening cysteine and the closing phenylalanine or tryptophan. D genes are given only for firm matches. Clone size is stated in some rows and not others, as once, few, many or a class when expanded.

J gene,clone size,V gene,D gene,CDR3 protein,CDR3 DNA
TRBJ2-5,NA,TRBV6-6,NA,CASSYQGQHQETQYF,TGTGCCAGCAGTTACCAAGGACAGCACCAAGAGACCCAGTACTTC
TRBJ1-6,NA,TRBV15,NA,CATSRDKGVGYNSPLHF,TGTGCCACCAGCAGAGATAAAGGGGTGGGCTATAATTCACCCCTCCACTTT
TRBJ1-1,NA,TRBV27,NA,CASSLWLNTEAFF,TGTGCCAGCAGTTTATGGTTGAACACTGAGGCTTTCTTT
TRBJ1-2,NA,TRBV28,NA,CASSLFPGLYGYTF,TGTGCCAGCAGTTTATTTCCGGGCTTATATGGCTACACCTTC
TRBJ1-2,NA,TRBV28,NA,CASSPPGGANYGYTF,TGTGCCAGCAGCCCGCCGGGGGGGGCTAACTATGGCTACACCTTC
TRBJ2-7,NA,TRBV11-2,NA,CASSLDYEQYF,TGTGCCAGCAGCTTAGACTACGAGCAGTACTTC
TRBJ2-3,once,TRBV7-9,TRBD1,CASSETPRQGTSTDTQYF,TGTGCCAGCAGCGAAACCCCCCGACAGGGAACTAGCACAGATACGCAGTATTTT
TRBJ2-1,few,TRBV11-3,NA,CASSLRVGVGEQFF,TGTGCCAGCAGCTTAAGGGTTGGGGTCGGTGAGCAGTTCTTC
TRBJ1-4,once,TRBV7-6,NA,CARGGFDEKLFF,TGTGCCAGGGGGGGGTTCGATGAAAAACTGTTTTTT
TRBJ1-1,NA,TRBV9,NA,CASSPYDMGTEAFF,TGTGCCAGCAGCCCCTACGACATGGGCACTGAAGCTTTCTTT
TRBJ1-5,once,TRBV6-6,TRBD1,CASSPHASGGEPQHF,TGTGCCAGCAGCCCTCACGCTTCAGGGGGAGAGCCCCAGCATTTT
TRBJ2-1,NA,TRBV6-1,NA,CASSEYPSSGDEQFF,TGTGCCAGCAGTGAGTACCCCAGTAGCGGAGATGAGCAGTTCTTC
TRBJ2-7,NA,TRBV7-9,TRBD2,CASSLVTGTRGHEQYF,TGTGCCAGCAGCTTAGTCACCGGGACTAGAGGCCACGAGCAGTACTTC
TRBJ2-1,NA,TRBV27,TRBD2,CASGGGPLNEQFF,TGTGCCAGCGGGGGAGGGCCCCTTAATGAGCAGTTCTTC
TRBJ1-2,NA,TRBV19,TRBD1,CATGGTGAYGYTF,TGTGCCACAGGGGGGACAGGGGCCTATGGCTACACCTTC
TRBJ1-5,few,TRBV4-1,NA,CASSQGGGGYNQPQHF,TGCGCCAGCAGCCAAGGCGGCGGGGGGTACAATCAGCCCCAGCATTTT
TRBJ2-7,NA,TRBV6-5,NA,CASSYGGRPHEQYF,TGTGCCAGCAGTTACGGGGGGCGCCCCCACGAGCAGTACTTC
TRBJ1-3,NA,TRBV18,TRBD1,CASPMTGVSSGNTIYF,TGTGCCAGCCCAATGACAGGGGTGTCCTCTGGAAACACCATATATTTT
TRBJ2-1,NA,TRBV7-2,TRBD2,CASSLVLADSYNEQFF,TGTGCCAGCAGCTTAGTTCTAGCGGACTCCTACAATGAGCAGTTCTTC
TRBJ2-1,NA,TRBV19,TRBD2,CASSINGLAYNEQFF,TGTGCCAGTAGTATAAATGGACTAGCCTACAATGAGCAGTTCTTC
TRBJ1-1,NA,TRBV6-6,TRBD1,CASSSPDRAEAFF,TGTGCCAGCAGTTCCCCGGACAGGGCCGAAGCTTTCTTT
TRBJ1-1,NA,TRBV7-2,NA,CASSLAREGVAEAFF,TGTGCCAGCAGCTTAGCGCGCGAGGGGGTCGCTGAAGCTTTCTTT
TRBJ2-7,few,TRBV7-9,NA,CASSLAGLEQYF,TGTGCCAGCAGCTTAGCGGGTCTCGAGCAGTACTTC
TRBJ1-1,NA,TRBV5-6,NA,CASSLGGNTEAFF,TGTGCCAGCAGCTTGGGGGGGAACACTGAAGCTTTCTTT
TRBJ2-5,NA,TRBV4-3,NA,CASSPSIAVETQYF,TGCGCCAGCAGCCCCTCCATTGCGGTAGAGACCCAGTACTTC
TRBJ2-5,NA,TRBV7-6,NA,CASSPRQLQETQYF,TGTGCCAGCAGTCCCCGACAGCTTCAAGAGACCCAGTACTTC
TRBJ1-1,few,TRBV13,NA,CASSPGPNTEAFF,TGTGCCAGCAGCCCCGGTCCGAACACTGAAGCTTTCTTT
TRBJ2-7,NA,TRBV6-1,NA,CASSGRGASYEQYF,TGTGCCAGCAGTGGACGGGGGGCCTCCTACGAGCAGTACTTC
TRBJ2-7,NA,TRBV5-4,TRBD2,CASSFLREGGEQYF,TGTGCCAGCAGCTTTTTGAGGGAGGGCGGCGAGCAGTACTTC
TRBJ2-1,once,TRBV18,NA,CASSPSTGRWNEQFF,TGTGCCAGCTCACCGTCAACTGGACGGTGGAATGAGCAGTTCTTC
TRBJ2-3,NA,TRBV11-2,TRBD1,CASSPDRGNAVRSTDTQYF,TGTGCCAGCAGCCCGGACAGGGGAAATGCCGTACGGAGCACAGATACGCAGTATTTT
TRBJ2-3,NA,TRBV27,TRBD1,CASSLDRARDTQYF,TGTGCCAGCAGTTTGGACAGGGCAAGAGATACGCAGTATTTT
TRBJ2-1,once,TRBV28,TRBD2,CASSLFTPSGVTYNEQFF,TGTGCCAGCAGTTTATTCACCCCTAGCGGAGTCACCTACAATGAGCAGTTCTTC
TRBJ2-1,few,TRBV7-3,TRBD1,CASSLGQGSYNEQFF,TGTGCCAGCAGCTTGGGACAGGGCTCCTACAATGAGCAGTTCTTC
TRBJ2-3,NA,TRBV6-1,TRBD2,CASTLLAGAGDTQYF,TGTGCCAGCACCCTCCTAGCGGGGGCCGGGGATACGCAGTATTTT
TRBJ1-3,few,TRBV25-1,NA,CASSPDSSGNTIYF,TGTGCCAGCAGTCCGGACAGCTCTGGAAACACCATATATTTT
TRBJ2-7,NA,TRBV29-1,TRBD1,CSVETGSSYEQYF,TGCAGCGTTGAGACAGGGAGCTCCTACGAGCAGTACTTC